Included here is one TCR beta chain sequence, with context. What this receptor recognizes is not known. It has no much larger one-base neighbor in the sample; base qualities were not kept. The study profiled bulk TCR beta-chain repertoires in matched peripheral blood, tumor and adjacent normal breast tissue taken from some 17 patients with early-stage breast cancer. Before surgery, 5-10 mL of whole blood was collected in EDTA tubes and processed within 2 hours. Ficoll-Paque centrifugation in SepMate-50 tubes was used to isolate peripheral blood mononuclear cells. PBMCs were cryopreserved in aliquots of about 2 to 4 million cells in roughly 90% FBS with about 10% DMSO and kept in liquid nitrogen. Genomic DNA was extracted with the Qiagen AllPrep DNA/RNA Mini kit. The CDR3 spans 14 residues, from the cysteine through the phenylalanine. Here the CDR3 DNA is all that survives: 42 bases in frame from base 1. The germline V gene yields SGHTA for CDR1 and FQGNSA for CDR2. V drops 0 bases and J drops 5 bases, leaving 10 bases in between.

The data derive from a study of early stage breast cancer tumors (dated by TCRdb to about 2017). Background for the entire study: Of the approximately 15 invasive breast tumors, around twelve were found to be estrogen receptor-positive, progesterone receptor-positive and HER2-negative. On average, each sample got around 10-fold read coverage. The samples as a whole yielded approximately 3,000,000 detected templates, corresponding to nearly 1,100,000 unique clonotypes. Of the roughly 12 ER+/PR+/HER2- tumors, eight were classified as invasive ductal carcinomas and four as invasive lobular carcinomas.

Every sample was amplified as two independent genomic DNA replicates, using 0.4 to 0.5 ug for blood and about 1.5 ug for tumor or normal breast. TCRB sequencing of genomic DNA was carried out with the ImmunoSeq Intro kit according to the manufacturer's instructions. The multiplex PCR ran for 30 to 40 cycles using proprietary primers and spike-in control sequences for absolute quantification. Single-end 150-bp reads were used to sequence an 87-bp fragment covering the CDR3 and the flanking V and J genes. Each lane of an Illumina MiSeq using version 3.0 chemistry carried seven multiplexed samples, with two replicates per sample. The paper's processing steps were these. Raw data were processed with the vendor's proprietary pipeline, and both replicates were merged into a single result per sample. A clonotype was defined as productive rearrangements that share the same V-gene family, CDR3 amino acid sequence and J-gene segment. Clonality was computed as 1 minus the normalized Shannon entropy (Pielou evenness) of TCRB abundances. T cell density was estimated as total templates divided by the number of input cells, with the number of input cells inferred from the DNA input amount. Recon, run with its default parameters, was used to estimate overall repertoire diversity and clonality. Tumor-enriched clonotypes were defined as having over 0.1% abundance in tumor and at least 32-fold higher abundance than in normal breast. TCRdb re-hosts the immuneACCESS table, in-frame sequences only. Its copies lack some clones; in the studies checked, an unresolved V gene accounts for under half of them, and the cause for the rest is not known. V, J and clone size are those of that table, while D and trimming were read from the DNA. The table for this sample lists roughly 56,000 clones; over 65% of them were counted only once. The ten largest account for 3.4% of the sample.

General conclusions and limits of the study: Tumors showed roughly 2.3-fold higher T cell density and higher clonality than adjacent normal breast tissue. Greater similarity was observed between blood and normal breast repertoires than between blood and tumor repertoires, and tumor was distinguished from normal in most of the 16 patients when each tissue was compared with blood. Chain pairing and functional markers such as CD4, CD8 and FOXP3 were not captured by bulk genomic DNA sequencing of unsorted cells. Enriched TCRB sequences shared across patients were mostly commonly generated sequences, unlikely to play an important role in the tumor microenvironment. Because the cohort was small, analysis by tumor subtype was not possible.

The source material was blood. Here the chain combines TRBV7-2 and TRBJ2-5, with no D gene named confidently. This sequence originates from a person aged 25 to 45 with breast cancer. The CDR3 corresponds to CASSLASALETQYF. The DNA reads as follows: TGTGCCAGCAGCTTAGCATCGGCCTTGGAGACCCAGTACTTC.